Shown below are 28 T cell receptor beta chains from a single sample sequenced in a study of blood T cell repertoires in COVID-19. Assay: immunoSEQ multiplex PCR; the TCRdb copy retains only in-frame clones and omits some. Among roughly 120,000 clones listed, approximately 89% were seen once. Sequenced input: peripheral blood. All receptors come from a woman aged 55-70 years with COVID-19, enrolled during active disease.

The chain employs TRBV5-1 and TRBJ2-1, with a possible D match to TRBD1 (5 bases). The CDR3 runs 12 residues. Germline V gene lookup returns CDR1 SGHRS and CDR2 YFSETQ. Trimming cost V 4 bases and J 6 bases, with 8 bases left between them. The CDR3 region is CASSIDSNEQFF. CDR3 DNA: TGCGCCAGCAGCATTGACAGCAATGAGCAGTTCTTC.

The chain recombines TRBV5-8 with TRBJ2-3; TRBD1 matches at 7 bases. This CDR3 contains 15 residues. V lost 0 bases, J lost 1 base, and 2 bases stayed unmatched. CDR1 SGHTS and CDR2 YDEGEE come from the germline V gene. The chain's CDR3 is CASSLGQGGTDTQYF. CDR3 DNA sequence: TGTGCCAGCAGCTTGGGACAGGGAGGCACAGATACGCAGTATTTT.

The table lists this clone with a few counts. The chain joins TRBV5-1 to TRBJ1-1; no reliable D call. CDR1 and CDR2 from the germline V gene are SGHRS and YFSETQ. This CDR3 comprises 15 residues. V lost 2 bases, J lost 8 bases, and 19 bases lay in between. For the CDR3, the DNA is TGCGCCAGCAGCTTCGGTAGAGCGGGGAGACTCGAAGCTTTCTTT. Its protein product is CASSFGRAGRLEAFF. Variable domain in full (rest from reference TRBV5-1 and TRBJ1-1): KAGVTQTPRYLIKTRGQQVTLSCSPISGHRSVSWYQQTPGQGLQFLFEYFSETQRNKGNFPGRFSGRQFSNSRSEMNVSTLELGDSALYLCASSFGRAGRLEAFFGQGTRLTVV.

The chain couples TRBV30 to TRBJ1-4; 11 bases line up with TRBD1. V shed 2 bases, J shed 8 bases, and the junction held 1 base outside the gene matches. There are 13 residues in the CDR3. Looked up from germline, CDR1 is GTSNPN and CDR2 is SVGIG (reference sequence). CDR3 DNA sequence: TGTGCCTGGAGTTGGACAGGGGGCGAAAAACTGTTTTTT. Protein sequence: CAWSWTGGEKLFF.

V usage is TRBV10-3 and J usage is TRBJ1-4; D unresolved. This CDR3 is 15 amino acids long. Germline V CDR1 and CDR2: ENHRY, SYGVKD. Trimming took off 7 bases at V and 4 bases at J, with 16 bases between the two ends. CDR3 coding DNA: TGTGCCATCAAGGGAGAAGGGTCCTTTAATGAAAAACTGTTTTTT. Encoded protein: CAIKGEGSFNEKLFF.

This clone has a count of ten or more. The rearrangement joins TRBV12-3 or TRBV12-4 to TRBJ1-2; 7 bases fit TRBD1. V lost 6 bases, J lost 2 bases, and 3 bases stayed unmatched. The CDR3 covers 13 residues. The CDR3 DNA sequence: TGTGCCAGCAGGCCGACAGGGAACTATGGCTACACCTTC. This translates into CASRPTGNYGYTF.

This rearrangement joins TRBV14 to TRBJ1-1; D gene ambiguous. V was pared by 1 base and J by 10 bases, with 4 bases between. In germline, CDR1 is SGHDN, CDR2 FVKESK. This CDR3 has 10 residues. CDR3: CASSQVLAFF. Here the CDR3 DNA reads TGTGCCAGCAGCCAAGTCTTAGCTTTCTTT.

The chain links TRBV2 to TRBJ1-2; D not resolved. The V gene lost 1 base and the J gene lost 11 bases, with 11 bases spanning the gap. This CDR3 has 12 amino acids. Germline CDR1 is SNHLY and CDR2 is FYNNEI. The CDR3 DNA reads TGTGCCAGCAGTGAAGGAGCCCCCTTGTACACCTTC. It encodes CASSEGAPLYTF.

This clone was picked up one time. The chain joins TRBV18 to TRBJ2-1; 9 bases map to TRBD1. The CDR3 consists of 15 residues. The junction had 6 bases not matched to a gene; V was cut back by 2 bases and J by 7 bases. CDR1 KGHSH and CDR2 LQKENI come from the germline V gene. The CDR3 region is CASSPAGTGKNEQFF. DNA for the CDR3: TGTGCCAGCTCACCAGCCGGGACAGGGAAGAATGAGCAGTTCTTC. Full variable domain (outside the CDR3, taken from reference TRBV18 and TRBJ2-1): NAGVMQNPRHLVRRRGQEARLRCSPMKGHSHVYWYRQLPEEGLKFMVYLQKENIIDESGMPKERFSAEFPKEGPSILRIQQVVRGDSAAYFCASSPAGTGKNEQFFGPGTRLTVL.

The chain has TRBV10-2 and TRBJ1-1; no reliable D call. Germline-derived CDR1 and CDR2 are WSHSY and SAAADI. The CDR3 is 13 amino acids. V lost 6 bases and J 1 base, leaving 9 bases between the germline ends. CDR3: CASRRLTNTEAFF. CDR3 in DNA: TGCGCCAGCAGACGACTAACGAACACTGAAGCTTTCTTT.

The gene calls are TRBV3-1 (or the pseudogene TRBV3-2) and TRBJ1-2; D is unresolved. From germline, CDR1 is LGHDT and CDR2 YNNKEL (reference sequence). Trimming removed 7 bases at V and 6 bases at J, with 9 bases between. The CDR3 extends over 11 amino acids. This chain's CDR3 is CASKTRDGYTF. The CDR3 DNA reads as TGTGCCAGCAAAACTAGGGATGGCTACACCTTC.

The chain employs TRBV30 and TRBJ2-5; the D gene is possibly TRBD1 (6 bases). Germline V gene sequence: CDR1 GTSNPN, CDR2 SVGIG (reference sequence). Trimming left V 3 bases short and J 5 bases short, with 16 bases between. The CDR3 sequence is 14 residues long. CDR3 in amino acids: CAWRDSNRGETQYF. Here the CDR3 DNA reads TGTGCCTGGAGGGATTCCAATAGGGGGGAGACCCAGTACTTC.

The V and J genes are TRBV3-1 (or the pseudogene TRBV3-2) and TRBJ1-1, with unresolved D. The V and J ends lost 5 bases and 0 bases respectively, with 13 bases between them. Germline CDR1 LGHDT, CDR2 YNNKEL (reference sequence). CDR3 length equals 15 residues. The CDR3 DNA is TGTGCCAGCAGCTCAAGACACGCGATGAACACTGAAGCTTTCTTT. Its protein is CASSSRHAMNTEAFF.

In DNA, the CDR3 is TGTGCCAGCAGCTCCGAGGTCTCTGGAAACACCATATATTTT. This codes for CASSSEVSGNTIYF. The rearrangement links TRBV9 to TRBJ1-3; unclear D gene. Trimming took 4 bases from V and 0 from J, leaving 8 bases between them. The germline CDR1 and CDR2 sequences are SGDLS and YYNGEE. This CDR3 has 14 amino acids.

This clone was counted between two and nine times. This chain uses TRBV9 with TRBJ1-2; D may be TRBD1 (5 bases). Per germline, CDR1 SGDLS and CDR2 YYNGEE. V dropped 2 bases and J dropped 5 bases, with 10 bases sitting between them. The CDR3 covers 13 residues. The CDR3 sequence is CASSVFQGYGYTF. The CDR3 region has the DNA TGTGCCAGCAGCGTGTTCCAGGGTTATGGCTACACCTTC.

CDR3 bases: TGTGCCAGCAGCCTTGAGCCGGGAAATAATGAAAAACTGTTTTTT. This encodes CASSLEPGNNEKLFF. The V gene is TRBV6-2 or TRBV6-3, the J gene TRBJ1-4; unclear D gene. Germline V lookup: CDR1 MNHEY, CDR2 SVGEGT. V lost 6 bases and J 4 bases, leaving 15 bases between the germline ends. This CDR3 is built from 15 residues.

V gene TRBV6-1 combines with J gene TRBJ1-1, with 7 bases matching TRBD1. This CDR3 has 16 amino acids. The trim removed 3 bases at V and 1 base at J, leaving 8 bases unmatched. The germline CDR1 and CDR2 sequences are MNHNS and SASEGT. CDR3 residues: CASSDLLTGPNTEAFF. The DNA for the CDR3 is TGTGCCAGCAGTGACCTTTTGACAGGGCCGAACACTGAAGCTTTCTTT.

The chain has TRBV7-3 and TRBJ1-3; a possible D gene is TRBD1 (5 bases). The V gene lost 5 bases and the J gene lost 11 bases, with 16 bases spanning the gap. Germline V gene data show CDR1 as SGHTA and CDR2 as FQGTGA. The CDR3 consists of 13 residues. For the CDR3, the DNA is TGTGCCAGCAGCCCCTTCTCAGGGAAACCCATATATTTT. Amino acid sequence: CASSPFSGKPIYF.

The J gene is TRBJ1-1, the V gene TRBV14; 9 positions match TRBD1. Trimming removed 4 bases from V and 2 bases from J; junction bases left unmatched: 8. CDR1 is SGHDN, CDR2 FVKESK, per germline. This CDR3 is 16 amino acids long. The CDR3 nucleotides are TGTGCCAGCAGCCGGATTCCGGGACAGGGAAACACTGAAGCTTTCTTT. Translated, it gives CASSRIPGQGNTEAFF.

V and J are TRBV7-8 and TRBJ2-7, with TRBD1 matching 8 bases. The CDR3 sequence is 16 residues long. CDR1 and CDR2 from the germline V gene are SGHVS and FQNEAQ. V lost 7 bases and J lost 0; bases outside the gene matches: 11. The CDR3 bases are TGTGCCAGCACCCCAAAGGGACAGGCCAACTCCTACGAGCAGTACTTC. Protein sequence: CASTPKGQANSYEQYF.

The chain is built from TRBV6-5 and TRBJ1-2; 11 bases line up with TRBD1. Germline-derived CDR1 and CDR2 are MNHEY and SVGAGI. The trim removed 10 bases at V and 8 bases at J, leaving 12 bases unmatched. The CDR3 runs to 14 residues. This CDR3 is CATSPRTGGFGYTF. The CDR3 coding sequence is TGTGCCACCTCACCTAGGACAGGGGGCTTCGGCTACACCTTC.

The chain is built from TRBV15 and TRBJ2-3; 13 bases are a match to TRBD2. From germline, CDR1 is LNHNV and CDR2 YYDKDF (reference sequence). V shed 0 bases and J 11 bases; nucleotides not matched to a gene: 11. This CDR3 has 17 residues. The CDR3 sequence: CATSRDRTSGGRGGQYF. The CDR3, as DNA: TGTGCCACCAGCAGAGACAGGACTAGCGGGGGCCGAGGAGGGCAGTATTTT.

The chain carries TRBV5-1 and TRBJ2-2; D perhaps matches TRBD1 (5 bases). The ends were cut back, 1 base at V and 1 base at J, with 11 bases in the middle. CDR3 length: 16 residues. CDR1 and CDR2 (germline): SGHRS, YFSETQ. CDR3: CASSLSFDRNTGELFF. The CDR3 region has the DNA TGCGCCAGCAGCTTGAGTTTCGACAGGAACACCGGGGAGCTGTTTTTT. The whole variable domain, filled in from reference TRBV5-1 and TRBJ2-2, reads KAGVTQTPRYLIKTRGQQVTLSCSPISGHRSVSWYQQTPGQGLQFLFEYFSETQRNKGNFPGRFSGRQFSNSRSEMNVSTLELGDSALYLCASSLSFDRNTGELFFGEGSRLTVL.

The V call is TRBV5-1, the J call TRBJ2-1, with TRBD1 as a possible D gene (6 bases). CDR1 is SGHRS, CDR2 YFSETQ, per germline. V was cut by 0 bases and J by 14 bases, with 9 bases left in between. The CDR3 covers 11 residues. CDR3 sequence (DNA): TGCGCCAGCAGCTTGGAGGGACACAAGTTCTTC. Translating gives CASSLEGHKFF.

The chain carries TRBV20-1 and TRBJ1-3; the D is unclear. Germline loops: CDR1 DFQATT, CDR2 SNEGSKA (reference sequence). CDR3 length equals 11 residues. The V end was cut by 6 bases, the J end by 0 bases, with 3 bases between. In DNA, the CDR3 is TGCAGTGCCAGCTCTGGAAACACCATATATTTT. This translates into CSASSGNTIYF.

The chain recombines TRBV5-6 with TRBJ2-2; 9 nucleotides align to TRBD1. The V gene end was trimmed by 0 bases and the J gene end by 4 bases; junction bases not matched to a gene: 7. This CDR3 region has 17 residues. Germline V gives CDR1 SGHDT, CDR2 YYEEEE. The CDR3 reads CASSLEVGQGFTGELFF. In DNA form, the CDR3 reads TGTGCCAGCAGCTTGGAGGTCGGACAGGGGTTCACCGGGGAGCTGTTTTTT.

This clone was seen just once. This chain joins TRBV5-1 and TRBJ2-1; D uncertain. Germline CDR1 SGHRS, CDR2 YFSETQ. The CDR3 runs 17 residues. The germline V and J ends were trimmed by 0 bases and 1 base, with 14 bases remaining between them. The CDR3 DNA reads TGCGCCAGCAGCTTGGTGGTCCGAACTCGGTCCTACAATGAGCAGTTCTTC. This encodes CASSLVVRTRSYNEQFF.

V is TRBV7-3 and J is TRBJ2-1; D remains ambiguous. V was shortened by 5 bases and J by 2 bases, with 10 bases between the two germline ends. The CDR3 contains 14 residues. CDR1 is SGHTA, CDR2 FQGTGA, per germline. The CDR3 loop reads CASSLDSPYNEQFF. As DNA, the CDR3 is TGTGCCAGCAGCCTCGACTCGCCCTACAATGAGCAGTTCTTC.